The 15 T cell receptor beta chains below were found in one sample sequenced in a study of blood T cells in healthy people across ages. With a J-beta primer mix and a sample-barcoded 5' primer, a second PCR ran about 7 to 12 cycles. Each CDR3 protein gets one entry after TCRdb re-called the 5' RACE reads with MiXCR. The table shows about 1.1 million distinct CDR3 sequences, with 35% to 40% occurring only once. The sequencing sample was made of blood. All receptors come from a man aged 18 to 29 in good health.

Concerning this clonotype itself: A clone one base away is much larger, so this may be a read error. The chain employs TRBV2 and TRBJ1-5; no definite D call. Germline-derived CDR1 and CDR2 are SNHLY and FYNNEI. The CDR3 runs to 13 residues. The CDR3 loop reads CASSGGSNQSQHF. For the CDR3, the DNA is TGTGCCAGCAGTGGGGGTAGCAATCAGTCCCAGCATTTT.

This clonotype was picked up a small number of times. The chain combines TRBV27 with TRBJ2-1, with 7 bases that match TRBD2. V was pared by 0 bases and J by 0 bases, with 5 bases of the junction left unmatched. CDR1 is MNHEY and CDR2 is SMNVEV in the germline V gene (reference sequence). The CDR3 totals 17 residues. In nucleotides, the CDR3 is TGTGCCAGCAGTTTATCTGGTAGCGGGCTCTCCTACAATGAGCAGTTCTTC. This encodes CASSLSGSGLSYNEQFF.

The V call is TRBV6-4, the J call TRBJ2-7, with D unclear. The germline CDR1 and CDR2 sequences are MRHNA and SNTAGT. The CDR3 runs to 15 residues. Deletions cut 3 bases from V and 0 bases from J, with 12 bases between. The CDR3 DNA sequence: TGTGCCAGCAGTGAAGAGGCAGACTTCTCCTACGAGCAGTACTTC. It specifies CASSEEADFSYEQYF.

V is TRBV7-2 and J is TRBJ2-4, with D possibly called TRBD1 or TRBD2 (5 bases each). V shed 1 base and J shed 1 base, with 8 bases lying between them. Germline V lookup: CDR1 SGHTA, CDR2 FQGNSA. The CDR3 is made up of 15 amino acids. The CDR3 nucleotides are TGTGCCAGCAGCTTAGGGGGGTTCGCCAAAAACATTCAGTACTTC. Residues: CASSLGGFAKNIQYF. The entire variable domain, with the rest obtained from reference TRBV7-2 and TRBJ2-4, is as follows: GAGVSQSPSNKVTEKGKDVELRCDPISGHTALYWYRQSLGQGLEFLIYFQGNSAPDKSGLPSDRFSAERTGGSVSTLTIQRTQQEDSAVYLCASSLGGFAKNIQYFGAGTRLSVL.

The sample holds a few counts of this clonotype. The chain carries TRBV5-6 and TRBJ2-5; D is undetermined. Germline CDR1 SGHDT, CDR2 YYEEEE. V was cut by 0 bases and J by 0 bases, with 12 bases left in between. This CDR3 is built from 16 residues. The CDR3 region is CASSLGGSLYQETQYF. The CDR3 region has the DNA TGTGCCAGCAGCTTGGGTGGCAGCCTTTACCAAGAGACCCAGTACTTC.

Written as DNA, the CDR3 is TGCAGTGCTAGAGGCTTACGGGAGGACACTGAAGCTTTCTTT. Protein product: CSARGLREDTEAFF. This chain joins TRBV20-1 and TRBJ1-1; D ambiguous. V lost 1 base and J 3 bases, leaving 12 bases between the germline ends. Germline values: CDR1 DFQATT, CDR2 SNEGSKA (reference sequence). The CDR3 is made up of 14 amino acids.

The chain couples TRBV12-3 or TRBV12-4 to TRBJ1-2; 8 bases agree with TRBD1. V dropped 7 bases and J dropped 4; count of bases not matched to a gene: 5. The CDR3 is 13 residues long. CDR3 DNA: TGTGCCAGCACCCCGGACAGGGTCTATGGCTACACCTTC. Protein sequence: CASTPDRVYGYTF.

The chain is built from TRBV5-1 and TRBJ1-2, with 11 bases that match TRBD1. Germline CDR1 is SGHRS and CDR2 is YFSETQ. The CDR3 loop spans 17 amino acids. Trimming took 4 bases from V and 6 from J; bases not matched to a gene: 14. The CDR3 region has the DNA TGCGCCAGCAGCGGCCGGACAGGGGGCGAGATACCCGATGGCTACACCTTC. Translating it yields CASSGRTGGEIPDGYTF.

V is TRBV27 and J is TRBJ2-1, with TRBD2 as a possible D gene (6 bases). Trimming shortened V by 2 bases and J by 9 bases, and 17 bases separated the two germline ends. In germline, CDR1 is MNHEY, CDR2 SMNVEV (reference sequence). This CDR3 comprises 15 residues. CDR3 loop: CASSLDSLARSEQFF. DNA for the CDR3: TGTGCCAGCAGTTTAGATAGCCTAGCGAGGAGTGAGCAGTTCTTC.

The V gene is TRBV7-2, the J gene TRBJ2-7, with unresolved D. The V gene's germline CDR1 is SGHTA and CDR2 FQGNSA. The CDR3 sequence is 14 residues long. V shed 1 base and J shed 0 bases, with 7 bases lying between them. The CDR3 is CASSLVGISYEQYF. The CDR3 DNA follows: TGTGCCAGCAGCTTAGTGGGCATCTCCTACGAGCAGTACTTC. Together with reference TRBV7-2 and TRBJ2-7, the CDR3 gives the full variable domain: GAGVSQSPSNKVTEKGKDVELRCDPISGHTALYWYRQSLGQGLEFLIYFQGNSAPDKSGLPSDRFSAERTGGSVSTLTIQRTQQEDSAVYLCASSLVGISYEQYFGPGTRLTVT.

This clonotype was counted a few times. CDR3 region: CASSQLWGGNYGYTF. The CDR3 DNA is TGTGCCAGCAGCCAATTATGGGGAGGGAACTATGGCTACACCTTC. The rearrangement links TRBV14 to TRBJ1-2; no firm D call. V gave up 2 bases and J gave up 2 bases, with 12 bases separating them. The CDR3 length is 15 residues. Germline CDR1 and CDR2: SGHDN and FVKESK.

The V call is TRBV15, the J call TRBJ1-2; 8 nucleotides agree with TRBD1. The junction had 9 bases not matched to a gene; V was cut back by 4 bases and J by 8 bases. Germline V gene lookup returns CDR1 LNHNV and CDR2 YYDKDF (reference sequence). The CDR3 totals 14 residues. The chain's CDR3 is CATSIQGARTGYTF. The CDR3 region has the DNA TGTGCCACCAGCATTCAGGGGGCCCGTACGGGCTACACCTTC.

This clonotype was seen ten or more times. The genes are TRBV20-1 and TRBJ2-7; possibly TRBD1 or TRBD2 for D (5 bases each). Trimming stripped 3 bases from V and 4 bases from J, with 16 bases between. This CDR3 spans 14 amino acids. Per the germline V gene, CDR1 is DFQATT and CDR2 is SNEGSKA (reference sequence). The CDR3 DNA reads TGCAGTGCTAGGGCCTACCTGGGGACGTACGAGCAGTACTTC. It yields the protein CSARAYLGTYEQYF.

This clonotype appeared a few times. V is TRBV4-1 and J is TRBJ1-5; D is uncertain. The germline V gene encodes CDR1 MGHRA and CDR2 YSYEKL. V was cut by 0 bases and J by 0 bases, with 9 bases left in between. This CDR3 has 16 amino acids. DNA of the CDR3: TGCGCCAGCAGCCAAGATCGGCACAATAGCAATCAGCCCCAGCATTTT. It codes for CASSQDRHNSNQPQHF.

This chain uses TRBV27 with TRBJ2-3, with 7 bases aligning to TRBD2. The germline V gene encodes CDR1 MNHEY and CDR2 SMNVEV (reference sequence). The V and J ends lost 3 bases and 2 bases, in that order; junction bases with no gene match: 8. This CDR3 is 16 amino acids long. The CDR3 bases are TGTGCCAGCAGTTTGTTTGGTGGGGGGGACACAGATACGCAGTATTTT. It specifies CASSLFGGGDTDTQYF.